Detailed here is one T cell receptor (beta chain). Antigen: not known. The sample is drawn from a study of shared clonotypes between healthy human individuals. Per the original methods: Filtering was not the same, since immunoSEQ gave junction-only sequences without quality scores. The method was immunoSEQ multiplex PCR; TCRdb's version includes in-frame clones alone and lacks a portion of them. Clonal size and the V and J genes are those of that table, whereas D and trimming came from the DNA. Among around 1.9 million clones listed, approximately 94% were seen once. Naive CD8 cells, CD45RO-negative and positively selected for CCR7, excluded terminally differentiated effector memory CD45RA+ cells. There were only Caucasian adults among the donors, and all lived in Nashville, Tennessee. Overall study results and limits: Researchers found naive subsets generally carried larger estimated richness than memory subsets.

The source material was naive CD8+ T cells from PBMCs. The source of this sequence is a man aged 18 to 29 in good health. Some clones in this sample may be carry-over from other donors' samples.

The CDR3 protein is CASSLRDSLGTEAFF. Written as DNA, the CDR3 is TGTGCCAGCAGCTTGCGGGACTCGTTGGGCACTGAAGCTTTCTTT. The V and J genes are TRBV5-8 and TRBJ1-1; possibly TRBD1 for D (5 bases). Trimming cost V 1 base and J 4 bases, with 14 bases left between them. CDR1 is SGHTS, CDR2 YDEGEE, per germline. The CDR3 spans 15 residues.